Reported below is one T cell receptor beta chain. Authors' analysis steps: Amplifying reference gene primers gave estimates of nucleated cell counts. Sequencing used immunoSEQ multiplex PCR; TCRdb keeps in-frame clones, though not all of them. From that table come the V and J calls and clone size; the DNA was used to work out D and trimming. Here the sample spans fewer than 200,000 clones, 82% being singletons. Trimming removed 1 base at V and 2 bases at J, with 8 bases between. This CDR3 contains 15 residues. CDR1 and CDR2 (germline): MGHRA, YSYEKL. This entry is derived from a study of blood T cell repertoires in COVID-19. Looking at the study overall: Some COVID-19 samples were acute and others convalescent; all came from the United States, Italy and Spain. Sources were T cells, B-cell-depleted T cells, or PBMCs; the material itself was cDNA or gDNA.

The rearrangement links TRBV4-1 to TRBJ2-2, with D possibly TRBD1 on 5 matching bases. The source of this sequence is a woman aged 80 or over with acute or convalescent COVID-19. Material: peripheral blood. CDR3 nucleotide sequence: TGCGCCAGCAGCCAAGGGACACAAAACACCGGGGAGCTGTTTTTT. Encoded protein: CASSQGTQNTGELFF.